This TCR beta chain was sequenced during a study of blood T cell repertoires in COVID-19 (dated by TCRdb to the early 2020s). With regard to the full study: Collaborator samples came from the United States, Italy and Spain and covered acute and convalescent phases of COVID-19. The material from the prospective study consisted of cDNA or gDNA derived from T cells, B-cell-depleted T cells, or PBMCs. The dataset comprised deeply sampled blood TCRbeta repertoires from subjects exposed to, actively infected with, or recovered from COVID-19. A freely available public database, intended as a resource for researchers studying the immune response to SARS-CoV-2, is where the repertoires were released. The samples were drawn from the first 160 participants of the ongoing ImmuneRACE study and from 950 to 1,500 subjects provided by 6 global collaborators. Sample metadata almost always included a de-identified subject ID, COVID-19 status, age in years and sex. Where available, HLA class I and class II types were obtained from metadata supplied by the sample provider rather than from assay-based typing.

This clone came up a few times. Its antigen target is currently unknown. Base qualities were left out, and no much larger clone turns up one base away. The CDR3 numbers 16 residues from cysteine through phenylalanine. Left in the record is the CDR3 DNA by itself, 48 bases read in frame from the first base. CDR1 and CDR2 are drawn from the germline V gene: SGHAT, FQNNGV. The junction shows trimming of 2 bases on V and 5 bases on J, plus 18 bases between the germline ends. The immunoSEQ Assay, a bias-controlled multiplex PCR, was used to amplify TCRbeta CDR3 regions from genomic DNA. In the authors' own workflow: Within the assay, amplification of reference gene primers was used to estimate how many nucleated cells each sample contained. Sequence reads were collapsed and filtered to measure the absolute abundance of every unique TCRbeta CDR3 rearrangement. For each sample, productive Simpson clonality was calculated as the square root of Simpson's diversity index over productive rearrangements. TCRdb provides this immuneACCESS table in a form limited to in-frame rearrangements. Some clones are lacking; in checked studies, under half of them reflect an unresolved V gene, and why the rest are absent is not known. From that table come the V and J calls and clone size; the DNA was used to work out D and trimming. Here the sample has roughly 160,000 clones; more than 70% occur a single time. The ten largest clonotypes hold roughly a tenth of the sample.

Whole blood was collected in K2EDTA tubes by collaborating institutions according to the institutions' own protocols. For TCRbeta analysis, collaborators shipped samples in one of three forms: frozen whole blood, isolated PBMCs, or DNA extracted from either of those sample types. Beyond this particular receptor, the publication reports: The quantity of clinical and demographic metadata differed by source and by participant and was supplied without curation.

The sequenced sample consisted of peripheral blood. This sequence originates from a woman of 80 years or more with active or convalescent COVID-19. The chain links TRBV11-2 with TRBJ2-5, with TRBD2 perhaps the D gene, on 7 matching bases. For the CDR3, the sequence is CASSLIEYGGQETQYF. Here is the DNA: TGTGCCAGCAGCTTAATCGAGTACGGGGGGCAGGAGACCCAGTACTTC. Extended through the reference TRBV11-2 and TRBJ2-5 proteins, this CDR3 yields the full variable domain: EAGVAQSPRYKIIEKRQSVAFWCNPISGHATLYWYQQILGQGPKLLIQFQNNGVVDDSQLPKDRFSAERLKGVDSTLKIQPAKLEDSAVYLCASSLIEYGGQETQYFGPGTRLLVL.